What follows are 26 T cell receptor beta chains derived from one specimen sequenced in a study of PD-1 blockade in classical Hodgkin lymphoma (TCRdb year 2020). The receptor library was made with the immunoSEQ multiplex PCR assay. This is the immuneACCESS table as TCRdb keeps it, with only in-frame sequences that have V and J called. A part of the clones is gone; compared with another copy, unresolved V genes explain less than half, and the rest is unexplained. The sample yields just under 7,500 clones; about 82% were counted once. Roughly 30% of the sample belongs to the ten largest clones. Interpreted using the paper, the time point label stands for: cycle 4 day 1 (C4D1), after 5 to 7 weeks of nivolumab. All trial patients had relapsed after autologous stem cell transplantation, with cohorts A, B and C differing in prior brentuximab vedotin exposure. Source: peripheral blood mononuclear cells (PBMCs), taken before the fourth cycle of nivolumab. These receptors came from a human donor with classical Hodgkin lymphoma.

The rearrangement joins TRBV6-5 to TRBJ2-7; TRBD1 is a possible D gene (7 bases). CDR3 size: 15 residues. The germline gives CDR1 MNHEY, CDR2 SVGAGI. Trimming pared 3 bases from V and 4 bases from J, leaving 16 bases between. The CDR3 loop reads CASSYSGGGGYEQYF. CDR3 nucleotide sequence: TGTGCCAGCAGTTATAGCGGAGGGGGCGGGTACGAGCAGTACTTC.

The CDR3 is CASSGGRQETQYF. CDR3 bases: TGTGCCAGCAGCGGGGGCCGACAAGAGACCCAGTACTTC. The rearrangement links TRBV7-3 to TRBJ2-5, with a tentative D call TRBD1 (6 bases). This CDR3 is 13 amino acids long. Trimming left V 5 bases short and J 2 bases short, with 9 bases between. CDR1 SGHTA and CDR2 FQGTGA come from the germline V gene.

The V and J genes are TRBV29-1 and TRBJ2-7, with D perhaps matching TRBD2 (5 bases). Per germline, CDR1 SQVTM and CDR2 ANQGSEA. The CDR3 covers 11 residues. Deletions cut 4 bases from V and 5 bases from J, with 9 bases between. CDR3 loop: CSVARGNEQYF. The CDR3 DNA reads as TGCAGCGTTGCGAGAGGGAACGAGCAGTACTTC.

J is TRBJ2-7 and V is TRBV6-5; 9 bases are shared with TRBD1. The J segment lost 9 bases and the V segment lost 5 bases, leaving 8 bases of the junction unmatched. The CDR3 loop spans 13 amino acids. Germline CDR1 MNHEY, CDR2 SVGAGI. CDR3 loop: CASSPGQGFGQYF. The CDR3 nucleotides are TGTGCCAGCAGTCCGGGACAGGGTTTCGGGCAGTACTTC.

The chain recombines TRBV19 with TRBJ1-5; D not certain. The CDR3 runs to 15 residues. Germline V gives CDR1 LNHDA, CDR2 SQIVND (reference sequence). V lost 2 bases and J lost 2, with 10 bases in between. The CDR3 loop is CASSITGVGNQPQHF. The CDR3 DNA reads as TGTGCCAGTAGTATAACCGGAGTTGGCAATCAGCCCCAGCATTTT.

CDR3 protein: CASSLLAGGNHEQFF. CDR3 in DNA: TGTGCCAGCAGTCTGCTAGCGGGGGGCAATCATGAGCAGTTCTTC. V usage is TRBV2 and J usage is TRBJ2-1; 11 bases match TRBD2. After removal of 5 bases from V and 8 bases from J, the junction contained 8 bases not matched to a gene. CDR3 length equals 15 residues. Germline CDR1 and CDR2: SNHLY and FYNNEI.

The chain links TRBV10-3 to TRBJ2-7; D gene ambiguous. CDR3 length equals 16 residues. The V gene's germline CDR1 is ENHRY and CDR2 SYGVKD. Trimming took 4 bases from V and 1 from J, leaving 17 bases between them. This chain's CDR3 is CAISGLWGTKSYEQYF. CDR3 sequence (DNA): TGTGCCATCAGTGGGTTATGGGGTACCAAATCCTACGAGCAGTACTTC.

This clone appeared a few times. This rearrangement joins TRBV27 to TRBJ2-7; no firm D call. V lost 6 bases and J lost 5, with 8 bases in between. This CDR3 region has 11 residues. CDR1 is MNHEY, CDR2 SMNVEV, per germline (reference sequence). The CDR3 loop reads CASRDNHEQYF. The CDR3 DNA reads TGTGCCAGCAGAGATAACCACGAGCAGTACTTC.

This clone has more than one count but fewer than ten. V gene TRBV30 combines with J gene TRBJ2-7; D gene ambiguous. Germline V gene sequence: CDR1 GTSNPN, CDR2 SVGIG (reference sequence). This CDR3 has 14 residues. V was cut by 0 bases and J by 3 bases, with 12 bases left in between. CDR3 region: CAWSVLSWGYEQYF. The CDR3 DNA sequence: TGTGCCTGGAGTGTTCTCTCGTGGGGCTACGAGCAGTACTTC.

This clone was picked up a small number of times. The chain recombines TRBV19 with TRBJ1-3; D gene uncertain. The CDR3 totals 14 residues. V was shortened by 4 bases and J by 0 bases, with 7 bases between the two germline ends. Looked up from germline, CDR1 is LNHDA and CDR2 is SQIVND (reference sequence). The CDR3 loop is CASSNPSSGNTIYF. Here the CDR3 DNA reads TGTGCCAGTAGTAACCCGAGCTCTGGAAACACCATATATTTT.

Turning to this clone: At one end, the junction sequence differs from germline, possibly due to a read error. The chain is built from TRBV11-2 and TRBJ1-5; D unclear. The CDR3 is 15 residues long. Germline CDR1 reads SGHAT; CDR2 reads FQNNGV. The CDR3 sequence is CASSQDYSGPQIQHF. The DNA for the CDR3 is TGCGCCAGCAGCCAAGATTACTCAGGACCACAGATACAGCATTTT.

V is TRBV7-6 and J is TRBJ1-1, with TRBD1 matching over 10 bases. The junction had 4 bases not matched to a gene; V was cut back by 1 base and J by 5 bases. CDR3 length: 15 amino acids. Germline CDR1 SGHVS, CDR2 FNYEAQ. CDR3 nucleotides: TGTGCCAGCAGCTTAGGGGGGGACAGGGGAACTGAAGCTTTCTTT. This encodes CASSLGGDRGTEAFF.

The chain links TRBV18 to TRBJ1-2; D not resolved. Germline lookup yields CDR1 KGHSH and CDR2 LQKENI. The CDR3 is made up of 15 amino acids. Trimming shortened V by 0 bases and J by 7 bases, and 15 bases separated the two germline ends. The CDR3: CASSPPNGILVGYTF. The CDR3 region has the DNA TGTGCCAGCTCACCACCCAATGGAATTTTGGTTGGCTACACCTTC. Complete variable domain (other parts from reference TRBV18 and TRBJ1-2): NAGVMQNPRHLVRRRGQEARLRCSPMKGHSHVYWYRQLPEEGLKFMVYLQKENIIDESGMPKERFSAEFPKEGPSILRIQQVVRGDSAAYFCASSPPNGILVGYTFGSGTRLTVV.

The V gene is TRBV4-3, the J gene TRBJ1-2; D gene unclear. CDR1 and CDR2 from the germline V gene are LGHNA and YSLEER. CDR3 length: 15 amino acids. V was cut by 1 base and J by 2 bases, with 11 bases left in between. The DNA of the CDR3 is TGCGCCAGCAGCCAAGTACACGGGAAGAACTATGGCTACACCTTC. It yields the protein CASSQVHGKNYGYTF.

V usage is TRBV19 and J usage is TRBJ1-5; 10 positions agree with TRBD1. The V gene end was trimmed by 8 bases and the J gene end by 10 bases; junction bases not matched to a gene: 11. Germline CDR1 and CDR2: LNHDA and SQIVND (reference sequence). This CDR3 is built from 14 residues. The CDR3 region is CASADRGEFSPQHF. In DNA, the CDR3 is TGTGCCAGTGCGGACAGGGGGGAATTCAGCCCCCAGCATTTT.

V gene TRBV9 combines with J gene TRBJ1-1; D not certain. The germline V gene encodes CDR1 SGDLS and CDR2 YYNGEE. V lost 0 bases, J lost 11 bases, and 17 bases lay in between. This CDR3 comprises 14 residues. The CDR3 sequence is CASSVGPSAGGAFF. The CDR3 coding sequence is TGTGCCAGCAGCGTAGGACCAAGCGCGGGCGGGGCTTTCTTT.

The chain carries TRBV29-1 and TRBJ2-3; 7 positions agree with TRBD1. Germline V gene data show CDR1 as SQVTM and CDR2 as ANQGSEA. The CDR3 consists of 14 residues. After removal of 6 bases from V and 6 bases from J, the junction contained 12 bases not matched to a gene. The CDR3 region is CSVAPGQVRDTQYF. The CDR3 DNA is TGCAGCGTCGCCCCTGGACAGGTTAGGGATACGCAGTATTTT.

This clone was counted a single time. The chain joins TRBV9 to TRBJ2-7; 8 nucleotides agree with TRBD1. Looked up from germline, CDR1 is SGDLS and CDR2 is YYNGEE. Unmatched junction bases numbered 4, after V lost 3 bases and J lost 2 bases. The CDR3 runs to 14 residues. CDR3 nucleotides: TGTGCCAGCAGCGGAGGGACAGGACCCTACGAGCAGTACTTC. Amino acids: CASSGGTGPYEQYF.

The chain recombines TRBV7-2 with TRBJ2-7; the D is unclear. This CDR3 contains 14 residues. V was trimmed by 1 base and J by 3 bases, leaving 10 bases between them. In germline, CDR1 is SGHTA, CDR2 FQGNSA. As DNA, the CDR3 is TGTGCCAGCAGCTTAGAGGCTCGAGTCTACGAGCAGTACTTC. Translated, it gives CASSLEARVYEQYF.

The J gene is TRBJ2-3, the V gene TRBV5-1; D possibly corresponds to TRBD1 (5 bases). CDR1 SGHRS and CDR2 YFSETQ come from the germline V gene. V shed 0 bases and J shed 0 bases, with 5 bases lying between them. CDR3 length: 14 amino acids. This chain's CDR3 is CASSLGQSTDTQYF. CDR3 nucleotides: TGCGCCAGCAGCTTGGGACAGAGCACAGATACGCAGTATTTT.

This rearrangement joins TRBV28 to TRBJ2-3, with D perhaps matching TRBD1 (6 bases). This CDR3 is 15 amino acids long. Trimming shortened V by 1 base and J by 3 bases, and 11 bases separated the two germline ends. In germline, CDR1 is MDHEN, CDR2 SYDVKM. This chain's CDR3 is CASSLLGAQTDTQYF. Written as DNA, the CDR3 is TGTGCCAGCAGTTTATTGGGGGCGCAGACAGATACGCAGTATTTT.

V usage is TRBV7-2 and J usage is TRBJ2-5, with D unclear. The CDR3 is 11 residues long. Trimming cost V 2 bases and J 3 bases, with 1 base left between them. Germline CDR1 is SGHTA and CDR2 is FQGNSA. CDR3 DNA sequence: TGTGCCAGCAGCTTAAAAGAGACCCAGTACTTC. Encoded protein: CASSLKETQYF.

A single count supports this clone. This rearrangement joins TRBV6-6 to TRBJ2-1; no firm D call. Trimming cost V 3 bases and J 6 bases, with 3 bases left between them. Germline CDR1 and CDR2: MNHNY and SVGAGI (reference sequence). The CDR3 length is 11 residues. The chain's CDR3 is CASSYFNEQFF. The CDR3 DNA follows: TGTGCCAGCAGTTATTTCAATGAGCAGTTCTTC.

The V call is TRBV7-9, the J call TRBJ1-2; perhaps TRBD1 as D (6 bases). The V gene lost 3 bases and the J gene lost 4 bases, with 15 bases spanning the gap. Germline-derived CDR1 and CDR2 are SEHNR and FQNEAQ (reference sequence). CDR3 length equals 15 residues. The CDR3 DNA sequence: TGTGCCAGCAGCTTCTCCAGGGGAACATCCTATGGCTACACCTTC. As protein: CASSFSRGTSYGYTF.

This chain links TRBV7-9 with TRBJ1-1; D call uncertain. This CDR3 is built from 15 residues. Germline lookup yields CDR1 SEHNR and CDR2 FQNEAQ (reference sequence). V dropped 5 bases and J dropped 0 bases, with 13 bases sitting between them. In DNA, the CDR3 is TGTGCCAGCAGCCTCCCCCGTGGGATGAACACTGAAGCTTTCTTT. Its translation is CASSLPRGMNTEAFF. The entire variable domain, with the rest obtained from reference TRBV7-9 and TRBJ1-1, is as follows: DTGVSQNPRHKITKRGQNVTFRCDPISEHNRLYWYRQTLGQGPEFLTYFQNEAQLEKSRLLSDRFSAERPKGSFSTLEIQRTEQGDSAMYLCASSLPRGMNTEAFFGQGTRLTVV.

This chain joins TRBV6-5 and TRBJ1-5, with TRBD1 matching 8 bases. Germline V gene sequence: CDR1 MNHEY, CDR2 SVGAGI. V lost 5 bases, J lost 0 bases, and 3 bases stayed unmatched. The CDR3 length is 15 residues. The CDR3 DNA reads as TGTGCCAGCAGTGGACAGGGTTTTAGCAATCAGCCCCAGCATTTT. Translation gives CASSGQGFSNQPQHF.